This TCR beta chain stems from a study of response to subunit inactivated influenza vaccine. TCRdb re-derived calls from the RT-PCR reads in MiXCR, one entry per CDR3 protein. The table includes more than 400,000 distinct CDR3 sequences, approximately 7.2% detected once. Trimming shortened V by 5 bases and J by 4 bases, and 24 bases separated the two germline ends. This CDR3 has 18 residues. This clonotype originated in a man aged 45 to 70 who received an inactivated influenza vaccine. Sample: PBMCs from blood, taken approximately 25 months after vaccination. The chain combines TRBV12-3 or TRBV12-4 with TRBJ1-5; possible D gene TRBD1, 5 bases. The CDR3 DNA is TGTGCCAGCAGTATCTACCTACAGGTTTGGGTGGGTAATCAGCCCCAGCATTTT. Its translation: CASSIYLQVWVGNQPQHF.